This T cell receptor (beta chain) was recorded in a study of cytomegalovirus exposure and HLA in healthy donors. A word on this clone: Its specificity is not known.

Findings and limits, study-wide: Among TCR beta chains, those listed as cytomegalovirus-associated numbered over 150. The finding came from a later analysis; first-cohort TCR clusters tended to co-occur in the roughly 120 validation repertoires. A few CMV-associated chains proved CMV antigen-specific in vitro.

The donors were in the roughly 130-subject validation cohort; that cohort was separate from the approximately 670-subject first cohort. Germline loops: CDR1 SGHNT, CDR2 YYREEE (reference sequence). There are 16 residues in the CDR3. Losses at the gene ends were 2 bases for V and 3 bases for J; bases not matched to a gene: 4. The data were produced by immunoSEQ multiplex PCR, yet TCRdb's version contains in-frame clones alone and is incomplete. Found here are under 80,000 clones, 94% of them singletons; the top ten hold 2.5% to 3.5%. The chain employs TRBV5-4 and TRBJ2-1; 11 nucleotides align to TRBD2. Material: PBMCs. The sequence derives from a woman between 18 and 29 years old in good health and CMV-seropositive. The CDR3 loop reads CASSFGTSGGYNEQFF. The CDR3, as DNA: TGTGCCAGCAGCTTTGGTACTAGCGGGGGCTACAATGAGCAGTTCTTC.